Listed here is a single T cell receptor (beta chain). What this receptor recognizes is not known. There are no base qualities to consult, and no much larger clone falls within one base. This entry comes from a study of PD-L1 blockade in urothelial cancer (dated by TCRdb to about 2017). About the investigation overall: All patients started therapy around 2014 and received atezolizumab 1,200 mg intravenously every 3 weeks. Under 10 patients reached durable clinical benefit, while roughly 22 patients did not. Just over 28 patients had pretreatment blood TCR-seq, roughly 25 had at least one posttreatment blood collection, and roughly 25 had tumor TCR-seq. Pretreatment tumor samples, along with matched peripheral blood serially collected before and after atezolizumab treatment, were subjected to TCR sequencing. Twenty-five of 29 patients were identified as males with urothelial cancer of bladder origin, and a prior smoking history was reported by 18 of 29 patients. Patients had an ECOG performance status of 0 or 1 and had received between 0 and 3 prior chemotherapy regimens. Blood samples were analyzed 3 weeks after the start of treatment (second dose) and 6 weeks after the start of treatment. A median of roughly 140,000 T cells and some 90,000 unique TCRs was obtained from blood samples, and a median clonality of roughly 0.082 was observed. The study, an exploratory multi-omic analysis, examined somatic, immune and clinical correlates of response to PD-L1 blockade with atezolizumab in urothelial cancer. In the same patients who had TCR sequencing, pretreatment tumors also underwent whole exome sequencing and RNA sequencing. Durable clinical benefit was defined as progression-free survival longer than 6 months, and TCR features were also tested against progression-free and overall survival. What the authors observed across the whole study: Greater expansion of tumor-associated TCR clones in peripheral blood 3 weeks after the start of treatment was observed in patients with durable benefit (n of about 22, p = 0.022). Because of the small sample size (n ≈ 27) and the many exploratory analyses performed, the results are intended to be regarded as hypothesis-generating. Improved progression-free and overall survival was associated with having pretreatment peripheral blood TCR clonality below the median.

To estimate absolute template abundance from read counts, synthetic TCR analog templates were spiked into each PCR. TCRbeta CDR3 regions were amplified from genomic DNA with bias-controlled V and J gene primers using the immunoSEQ assay. Sequencing of rearranged TCRbeta segments was performed at approximately 20X coverage. On the authors' methods: Clustering was used to correct sequencing errors, and CDR3s were annotated against IMGT so that V, D and J genes could be assigned. Only productive TCRbeta rearrangements were used in downstream analyses, excluding out-of-frame or stop-codon sequences. Clonality was computed as one minus Shannon entropy normalized by the log of the number of unique productive sequences. Clones differing between time points or between blood and tumor were identified by Fisher's exact test with Benjamini-Hochberg correction at adjusted p below 0.01. TCRdb's version of the immuneACCESS table is confined to in-frame rearrangements and falls short of the full clone set. An unresolved V gene accounts for under half of the shortfall where checked; the remainder is of unknown origin. Clone size and V and J calls were adopted from that table, with D and trimming inferred from the DNA. For this sample the table gives tens of thousands of clones, of which roughly 84% were detected only once. The ten largest clonotypes hold roughly 9.2% of the sample.

In the paper's terms, the time point label means: pretreatment peripheral blood. A cohort of 25 to 30 patients with locally advanced or metastatic urothelial carcinoma, treated at Memorial Sloan Kettering on a trial protocol, was included. Peripheral blood mononuclear cells were collected from each patient pretreatment and during treatment, giving between 1 and 8 total time points per patient. The Qiagen DNeasy Blood extraction kit was used to purify genomic DNA from total PBMCs and tumor samples. PBMCs were collected pretreatment and during treatment and were isolated and stored as previously described. The CDR1 and CDR2 encoded by the germline V gene are SGHTS and YDEGEE. V is cut back by 4 bases and J by 4 bases, with 2 bases in the junction unmatched. The CDR3 spans 13 residues, from the cysteine through the phenylalanine. Only the CDR3 DNA is retained, 39 bases long and in frame from the first base.

The TCR was taken from a woman aged 70 to 79 with urothelial cancer. This specimen was PBMCs, taken around atezolizumab (anti-PD-L1) treatment. The sequence links TRBV5-8 to TRBJ2-4, with 7 middle bases fitting TRBD1. The CDR3 protein sequence reads: CASSQGQKNIQYF. The nucleotide sequence is given as TGTGCCAGCAGCCAGGGACAGAAAAACATTCAGTACTTC.